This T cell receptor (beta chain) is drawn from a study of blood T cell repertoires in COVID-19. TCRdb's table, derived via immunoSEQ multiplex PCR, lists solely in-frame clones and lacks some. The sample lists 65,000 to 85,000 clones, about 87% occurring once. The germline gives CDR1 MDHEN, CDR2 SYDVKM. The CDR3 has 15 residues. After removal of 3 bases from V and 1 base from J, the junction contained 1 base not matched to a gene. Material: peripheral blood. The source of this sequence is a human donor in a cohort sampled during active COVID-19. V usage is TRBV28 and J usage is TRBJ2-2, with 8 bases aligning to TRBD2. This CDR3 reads CASSLGLVNTGELFF. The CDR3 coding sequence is TGTGCCAGCAGTTTGGGACTAGTGAACACCGGGGAGCTGTTTTTT.